These T cell receptor beta chains were read from a single sample in a study of T cells in Graves' hyperthyroidism and ophthalmopathy. TCRdb re-called the multiplex PCR reads with MiXCR, one entry per CDR3 protein. Among about 560,000 distinct CDR3 sequences listed, around 17% were seen once. Sequencing used blood. The origin of the receptors is a woman younger than 30 with Graves' hyperthyroidism. CDR3s include the opening cysteine and the closing phenylalanine or tryptophan. The D gene is left open where the match is weak. Size values are once, few and many counts, or a class for expanded clones, and some rows have none.

abundance	d_gene	j_gene	v_gene	CDR3aa	CDR3nt
many	.	TRBJ1-1	TRBV12-3/TRBV12-4	CASSLGGPWNTEAFF	TGTGCCAGCAGTTTAGGGGGGCCATGGAACACTGAAGCTTTCTTT
many	.	TRBJ1-2	TRBV12-3/TRBV12-4	CASSLEERGGYTF	TGTGCCAGCAGTTTAGAGGAGCGGGGAGGCTACACCTTC
.	TRBD1	TRBJ1-1	TRBV7-9	CASSEKRTGGLNTEAFF	TGTGCCAGCAGCGAGAAAAGGACAGGGGGCCTGAACACTGAAGCTTTCTTT
.	.	TRBJ2-3	TRBV5-1	CASSPALQSSTDTQYF	TGCGCCAGCAGCCCGGCACTACAATCTAGCACAGATACGCAGTATTTT
many	.	TRBJ2-2	TRBV20-1	CSARDGTANTGELFF	TGCAGTGCTAGAGATGGGACTGCGAACACCGGGGAGCTGTTTTTT
few	.	TRBJ2-7	TRBV6-2/TRBV6-3	CASRPAPYRSSYEQYF	TGTGCCAGCAGGCCTGCCCCTTATAGGTCCTCCTACGAGCAGTACTTC
few	.	TRBJ2-7	TRBV29-1	CSVEAGAGSYEQYF	TGCAGCGTTGAGGCGGGGGCGGGCTCCTACGAGCAGTACTTC
many	.	TRBJ2-7	TRBV2	CASSDRVSYEQYF	TGTGCCAGCAGTGACAGGGTATCCTACGAGCAGTACTTC
many	.	TRBJ2-2	TRBV20-1	CSAPVRAGENTGELFF	TGCAGTGCGCCCGTTAGGGCAGGAGAGAACACCGGGGAGCTGTTTTTT
many	TRBD1	TRBJ2-5	TRBV20-1	CSADQGTDQETQYF	TGCAGTGCTGACCAGGGGACAGACCAAGAGACCCAGTACTTC
.	.	TRBJ2-6	TRBV9	CASSVYERAASGANVLTF	TGTGCCAGCAGCGTATACGAAAGGGCAGCCTCTGGGGCCAACGTCCTGACTTTC
few	.	TRBJ2-7	TRBV7-9	CASSLAVGLYEQYF	TGTGCCAGCAGCTTAGCGGTGGGGCTGTACGAGCAGTACTTC
many	TRBD1	TRBJ2-3	TRBV20-1	CSARRDRATDTQYF	TGCAGTGCTCGGAGGGACAGGGCAACAGATACGCAGTATTTT
.	TRBD2	TRBJ2-1	TRBV29-1	CSVEREGHYEQFF	TGCAGCGTTGAGCGGGAGGGCCACTATGAGCAGTTCTTC
many	TRBD2	TRBJ2-3	TRBV18	CASSPTSGRAGTDTQYF	TGTGCCAGCTCACCAACGAGCGGGAGGGCCGGAACAGATACGCAGTATTTT
once	TRBD2	TRBJ2-1	TRBV15	CATSRGELGLAGSNEQFF	TGTGCCACCAGCAGAGGGGAACTGGGACTAGCGGGATCCAATGAGCAGTTCTTC
.	.	TRBJ1-3	TRBV12-3/TRBV12-4	CASSHKPQGNTIYF	TGTGCCAGCAGTCACAAACCCCAAGGAAACACCATATATTTT
many	TRBD2	TRBJ2-3	TRBV20-1	CSARLAGVDTQYF	TGCAGTGCCCGTCTAGCGGGGGTAGATACGCAGTATTTT
many	.	TRBJ2-1	TRBV7-7	CASSPGSGDEQFF	TGTGCCAGCAGCCCGGGATCTGGGGATGAGCAGTTCTTC
.	TRBD1	TRBJ2-7	TRBV3-1	CASSKTGLNEQYF	TGTGCCAGCAGTAAGACAGGGTTGAACGAGCAGTACTTC
.	.	TRBJ2-2	TRBV2	CASKWQDGATGELFF	TGTGCCAGCAAATGGCAGGATGGTGCCACCGGGGAGCTGTTTTTT
.	.	TRBJ2-1	TRBV5-1	CASMVANEQFF	TGCGCCAGCATGGTCGCTAATGAGCAGTTCTTC
.	TRBD2	TRBJ2-1	TRBV5-1	CASSFGLAGSHNEQFF	TGTGCCAGCAGCTTCGGACTAGCGGGTTCCCACAATGAGCAGTTCTTC
many	.	TRBJ2-7	TRBV6-5	CASSYRALGATSYEQYF	TGTGCCAGCAGTTACCGCGCATTGGGCGCGACCTCCTACGAGCAGTACTTC